This entry lists 28 T cell receptor beta chains sequenced from one sample in a study of post-analysis software for immune sequencing data. Study-wide results and caveats: Five or six TRBV segments were significantly more frequent in patients than in controls. TRBV5-6, TRBV5-1 and TRBV20-1 were among these segments.

cDNA libraries for TCR beta contained unique molecular identifiers. One entry per CDR3 protein results from TCRdb running MiXCR on the PCR reads. This table has 740,000 or so distinct CDR3 sequences, around 53% appearing once. These receptors' targets are unknown. Material for sequencing was blood. The receptors stem from a girl aged 10-17 years with multiple sclerosis.

This sequence joins TRBV7-9 and TRBJ2-5, with 11 bases fitting TRBD2. The CDR3 loop spans 16 amino acids. Looked up from germline, CDR1 is SEHNR and CDR2 is FQNEAQ (reference sequence). J gave up 4 bases and V 4 bases, and 8 bases lay outside the gene matches. CDR3: CASSSGTSGLGETQYF. For the CDR3, the DNA is TGTGCCAGCAGCTCGGGGACTAGCGGCCTAGGAGAGACCCAGTACTTC.

The rearrangement links TRBV5-1 to TRBJ2-7, with D unresolved. V lost 0 bases to trimming and J lost 5 bases, with 6 bases between them. The CDR3 consists of 12 residues. The germline V gene encodes CDR1 SGHRS and CDR2 YFSETQ. CDR3 bases: TGCGCCAGCAGCTTGGACTGGAACGAGCAGTACTTC. Its translation: CASSLDWNEQYF.

The chain links TRBV7-9 to TRBJ2-1, with a possible D match to TRBD2 (5 bases). V was cut by 0 bases and J by 8 bases, with 11 bases left in between. The germline V gene encodes CDR1 SEHNR and CDR2 FQNEAQ (reference sequence). The CDR3 length is 14 residues. The CDR3 loop is CASSLATSRDEQFF. The DNA for the CDR3 is TGTGCCAGCAGCTTAGCCACTAGTCGCGATGAGCAGTTCTTC.

This clonotype was recorded a few times. V and J are TRBV20-1 and TRBJ2-7, with 12 bases lining up with TRBD1. V shed 4 bases and J 5 bases; nucleotides not matched to a gene: 6. CDR1 and CDR2 from the germline V gene are DFQATT and SNEGSKA (reference sequence). The CDR3 covers 14 residues. The CDR3 is CSAIGGTGGHEQYF. CDR3 sequence (DNA): TGCAGTGCTATTGGGGGGACAGGGGGCCACGAGCAGTACTTC.

The chain recombines TRBV27 with TRBJ2-5, with TRBD2 matching over 9 bases. Germline CDR1 MNHEY, CDR2 SMNVEV (reference sequence). The CDR3 has 15 amino acids. Trimming removed 5 bases from V and 11 bases from J; junction bases left unmatched: 15. CDR3 sequence (DNA): TGTGCCAGCAGTCCAGGACTAGCGCCTTACAATGAGCAGTACTTC. Amino acid sequence: CASSPGLAPYNEQYF.

On this clonotype itself: One end of the junction varies from germline; a read error may be responsible. The chain couples TRBV5-1 to TRBJ2-5; 12 bases are shared with TRBD2. The CDR3 covers 14 residues. Germline assignment: CDR1 SGHRS and CDR2 YFSETQ. The DNA for the CDR3 is TGCGCCGGCAGCCGGCTAGCGGGAGGGGAGACCCAGTACTTC. Translating it yields CAGSRLAGGETQYF.

The rearrangement joins TRBV20-1 to TRBJ1-4; D is possibly TRBD1 (6 bases). Germline CDR1 reads DFQATT; CDR2 reads SNEGSKA (reference sequence). V was clipped by 6 bases and J by 4 bases, with 12 bases between them. The CDR3 sequence is 13 residues long. CDR3 in DNA: TGCAGTGCCAAAGGGGGGTATAATGAAAAACTGTTTTTT. Translation gives CSAKGGYNEKLFF.

The chain recombines TRBV5-1 with TRBJ2-5, with no clear D. This CDR3 is built from 15 residues. V dropped 4 bases and J dropped 1 base, with 14 bases sitting between them. Germline CDR1 reads SGHRS; CDR2 reads YFSETQ. In nucleotides, the CDR3 is TGCGCCAGCAGCGGGAACACCTTCTTCCAAGAGACCCAGTACTTC. Protein product: CASSGNTFFQETQYF.

This clonotype was picked up a small number of times. The V gene is TRBV29-1, the J gene TRBJ2-1; 11 bases agree with TRBD2. The CDR3 extends over 17 amino acids. In germline, CDR1 is SQVTM, CDR2 ANQGSEA. Trimming cost V 7 bases and J 4 bases; bases outside gene matches: 15. The CDR3 coding sequence is TGCAGCGCTTACTTAGCGGGAGGGCCCGGAGGTTACAATGAGCAGTTCTTC. It encodes CSAYLAGGPGGYNEQFF.

V and J are TRBV7-8 and TRBJ2-1; weak D call: TRBD1 (5 bases). CDR1 is SGHVS, CDR2 FQNEAQ, per germline. The CDR3 runs to 15 residues. V was shortened by 5 bases and J by 0 bases, with 11 bases between the two germline ends. CDR3 residues: CASSRQYSSYNEQFF. The CDR3 DNA sequence: TGTGCCAGCAGCCGACAGTATAGCTCCTACAATGAGCAGTTCTTC.

The chain links TRBV5-1 to TRBJ2-5, with D perhaps matching TRBD2 (7 bases). The better agreement between TRBJ2-7 and the DNA end casts doubt on the J call. The CDR3 totals 15 residues. Germline V gives CDR1 SGHRS, CDR2 YFSETQ. As DNA, the CDR3 is TGCGCCAGCAGCTCGTCGGACAGCGGGGCCGTCGAGCAGTACTTC. It codes for CASSSSDSGAVEQYF.

The chain has TRBV12-3 or TRBV12-4 and TRBJ2-3; no clear D. This CDR3 contains 14 residues. V gave up 3 bases and J gave up 6 bases, with 13 bases separating them. Here the CDR3 reads CASSFRWPYDTQYF. DNA for the CDR3: TGTGCCAGCAGTTTTCGGTGGCCGTATGATACGCAGTATTTT.

The rearrangement links TRBV28 to TRBJ1-4; 9 nucleotides line up with TRBD1. Trimming took 6 bases from V and 3 from J; bases not matched to a gene: 2. The germline V gene has CDR1 MDHEN and CDR2 SYDVKM. This CDR3 has 14 residues. This CDR3 reads CASSHRGPNEKLFF. The DNA of the CDR3 is TGTGCCAGCAGCCACAGGGGGCCTAATGAAAAACTGTTTTTT.

This rearrangement joins TRBV7-9 to TRBJ2-1; weak D call: TRBD1 (6 bases). The CDR3 has 17 residues. The germline V gene has CDR1 SEHNR and CDR2 FQNEAQ (reference sequence). Trimming took off 4 bases at V and 0 bases at J, with 16 bases between the two ends. The CDR3 DNA reads TGTGCCAGCAGCTACCGTAGGAACAGGGACTCCTACAATGAGCAGTTCTTC. It is translated as CASSYRRNRDSYNEQFF.

CDR3 in amino acids: CASSEVAGGRDTQYF. In nucleotides, the CDR3 is TGTGCCAGCAGTGAAGTGGCGGGAGGTAGAGATACGCAGTATTTT. The chain has TRBV2 and TRBJ2-3; 8 bases match TRBD2. This CDR3 has 15 residues. J was trimmed by 5 bases and V by 1 base; bases with no gene match: 5. Germline V lookup: CDR1 SNHLY, CDR2 FYNNEI.

V gene TRBV7-9 combines with J gene TRBJ1-1; the match to TRBD1 covers 9 bases. V lost 4 bases, J lost 1 base, and 4 bases stayed unmatched. This CDR3 has 15 amino acids. The germline CDR1 and CDR2 sequences are SEHNR and FQNEAQ (reference sequence). Written as DNA, the CDR3 is TGTGCCAGCAGCTGGACAGGGGCCGGGAACACTGAAGCTTTCTTT. Its protein is CASSWTGAGNTEAFF.

This clonotype was observed a few times. This rearrangement joins TRBV11-2 to TRBJ1-3, with a weak D call TRBD1 (5 bases). The CDR3 length is 17 residues. V was pared by 0 bases and J by 1 base, with 13 bases between. Germline V gene lookup returns CDR1 SGHAT and CDR2 FQNNGV. CDR3 region: CASSLDGRVLSGNTIYF. The CDR3 nucleotides read TGTGCCAGCAGCTTAGACGGCAGGGTCTTATCTGGAAACACCATATATTTT.

V gene TRBV9 combines with J gene TRBJ1-1, with 10 bases lining up with TRBD1. The CDR3 has 15 amino acids. The ends lost 3 bases at V and 5 bases at J; junction bases unmatched: 7. The V gene's germline CDR1 is SGDLS and CDR2 YYNGEE. CDR3 DNA sequence: TGTGCCAGCAGCGGTACCGGGACAGGGGAGACTGAAGCTTTCTTT. It codes for CASSGTGTGETEAFF.

The chain links TRBV12-5 to TRBJ1-4; the D is unclear. Germline-derived CDR1 and CDR2 are LGHNT and FRNRAP. Trimming shortened V by 4 bases and J by 4 bases, and 4 bases separated the two germline ends. The CDR3 has 12 residues. In DNA, the CDR3 is TGTGCTAGTGGTTCCAGTAATGAAAAACTGTTTTTT. Amino acid sequence: CASGSSNEKLFF.

This clonotype has just a few counts. V gene TRBV20-1 combines with J gene TRBJ2-3; no clear D gene. CDR1 and CDR2 from the germline V gene are DFQATT and SNEGSKA (reference sequence). This CDR3 comprises 13 residues. Trimming removed 0 bases at V and 2 bases at J, with 6 bases between. The CDR3: CSARDPFTDTQYF. The CDR3 DNA sequence: TGCAGTGCTAGAGATCCATTCACAGATACGCAGTATTTT.

J is TRBJ1-2 and V is TRBV5-5; TRBD1 might be the D (5 bases). Germline-derived CDR1 and CDR2 are SGHKS and YYEKEE (reference sequence). The V end lost 0 bases, the J end lost 0 bases, and 9 bases lay between the germline ends. The CDR3 has 15 residues. The CDR3 nucleotides read TGTGCCAGCAGCTTGGTTGGACACACTAACTATGGCTACACCTTC. Translation: CASSLVGHTNYGYTF.

The chain is built from TRBV5-1 and TRBJ2-7; tentative D call: TRBD1 (7 bases). The J call may be in error: the DNA end matches TRBJ2-5 better. The CDR3 spans 15 residues. CDR1 and CDR2 from the germline V gene are SGHRS and YFSETQ. The CDR3 sequence: CASSQLSRGRETQYF. In DNA form, the CDR3 reads TGCGCCAGCAGCCAACTATCCAGGGGGAGGGAGACCCAGTACTTC.

The chain has TRBV20-1 and TRBJ2-3, with D hard to call. The germline V gene encodes CDR1 DFQATT and CDR2 SNEGSKA (reference sequence). The CDR3 has 11 amino acids. V was pared by 0 bases and J by 2 bases, with 0 bases between. The CDR3 nucleotides are TGCAGTGCTAGAGACACAGATACGCAGTATTTT. It translates to CSARDTDTQYF.

The V and J genes are TRBV5-1 and TRBJ2-4, with 11 nucleotides matching TRBD2. TRBJ2-7 matches the DNA end more closely, so the J call is doubtful. The germline V gene has CDR1 SGHRS and CDR2 YFSETQ. The CDR3 has 17 residues. CDR3 residues: CASSLVSGGAIPYEQYF. CDR3 sequence (DNA): TGCGCCAGCAGCTTGGTTAGCGGGGGGGCAATCCCCTACGAGCAGTACTTC.

The chain has TRBV12-3 or TRBV12-4 and TRBJ2-5; D possibly corresponds to TRBD1 (5 bases). This CDR3 is 12 amino acids long. Between the trimmed V and J ends, which lost 6 bases and 5 bases, there was a span of 10 bases. The DNA for the CDR3 is TGTGCCAGCAGGGCCAGGGTGGAGACCCAGTACTTC. It codes for CASRARVETQYF.

This clonotype has just a few counts. The rearrangement links TRBV5-6 to TRBJ2-7, with 8 bases that match TRBD1. With 4 bases clipped from V and 3 bases from J, the junction kept 12 bases outside the gene matches. The CDR3 runs to 16 residues. Germline V gene data show CDR1 as SGHDT and CDR2 as YYEEEE. The CDR3 here is CASSLAHRTGIYEQYF. The CDR3 nucleotides are TGTGCCAGCAGCCTTGCCCACCGGACAGGGATCTACGAGCAGTACTTC.

V and J are TRBV6-1 and TRBJ1-2; a weak D match, TRBD1 (5 bases). The CDR3 extends over 16 amino acids. Per germline, CDR1 MNHNS and CDR2 SASEGT. With 5 bases removed from V and 4 bases from J, the gap between germline ends came to 20 bases. CDR3 loop: CASSHSIGLGAYGYTF. The CDR3 DNA reads as TGTGCCAGCAGTCATTCCATAGGCCTCGGGGCCTATGGCTACACCTTC.

In its sample, this clonotype was seen a few times. The chain combines TRBV9 with TRBJ2-1; 8 bases fit TRBD2. Germline CDR1 is SGDLS and CDR2 is YYNGEE. The CDR3 spans 18 residues. V was pared by 4 bases and J by 2 bases, with 14 bases of the junction left unmatched. The CDR3 DNA follows: TGTGCCAGCAGCCCCAGTGGGAGCGGGAGAGGCGCCTACAATGAGCAGTTCTTC. Protein sequence: CASSPSGSGRGAYNEQFF.